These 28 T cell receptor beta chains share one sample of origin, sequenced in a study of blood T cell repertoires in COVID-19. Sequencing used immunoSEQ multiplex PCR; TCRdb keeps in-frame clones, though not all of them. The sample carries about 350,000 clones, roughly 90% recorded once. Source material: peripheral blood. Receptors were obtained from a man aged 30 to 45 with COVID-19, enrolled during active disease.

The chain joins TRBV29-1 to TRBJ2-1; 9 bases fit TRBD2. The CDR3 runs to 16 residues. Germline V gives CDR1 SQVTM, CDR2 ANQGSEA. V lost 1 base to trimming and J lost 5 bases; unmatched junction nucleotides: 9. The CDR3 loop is CSVEVFGSSGDNEQFF. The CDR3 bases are TGCAGCGTTGAAGTTTTTGGGTCTAGCGGGGACAATGAGCAGTTCTTC.

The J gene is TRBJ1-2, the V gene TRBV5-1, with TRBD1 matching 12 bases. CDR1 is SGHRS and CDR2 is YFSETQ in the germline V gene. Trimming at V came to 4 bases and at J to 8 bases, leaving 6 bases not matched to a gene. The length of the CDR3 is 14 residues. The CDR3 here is CASSTGTGGGGYTF. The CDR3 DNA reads TGCGCCAGCAGCACCGGGACAGGGGGCGGCGGCTACACCTTC.

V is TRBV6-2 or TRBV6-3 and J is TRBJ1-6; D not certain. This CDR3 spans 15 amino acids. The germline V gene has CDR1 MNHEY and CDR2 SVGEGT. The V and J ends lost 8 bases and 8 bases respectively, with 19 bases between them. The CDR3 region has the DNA TGTGCCAGCGGCCGAGCGGACCGCGATGATTCACCCCTCCACTTT. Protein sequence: CASGRADRDDSPLHF.

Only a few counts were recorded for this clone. In DNA form, the CDR3 reads TGTGCCAGCGGAGAGTTTAGCGGGGGGACCGCCTACGAGCAGTACTTC. Protein product: CASGEFSGGTAYEQYF. This chain uses TRBV2 with TRBJ2-7; 10 positions agree with TRBD2. The CDR3 covers 16 residues. Germline V gene sequence: CDR1 SNHLY, CDR2 FYNNEI. After removal of 8 bases from V and 2 bases from J, the junction contained 12 bases not matched to a gene.

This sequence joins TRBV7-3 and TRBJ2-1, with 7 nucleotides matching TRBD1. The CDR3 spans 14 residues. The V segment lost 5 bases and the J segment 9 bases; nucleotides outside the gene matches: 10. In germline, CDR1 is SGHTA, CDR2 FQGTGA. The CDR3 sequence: CASSRSRGLGEQFF. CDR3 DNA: TGTGCCAGCAGCCGCAGTAGGGGGCTGGGTGAGCAGTTCTTC.

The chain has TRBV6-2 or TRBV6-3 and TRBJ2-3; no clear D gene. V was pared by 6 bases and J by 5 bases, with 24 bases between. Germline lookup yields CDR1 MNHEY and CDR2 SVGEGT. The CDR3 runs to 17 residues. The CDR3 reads CASSPVWVQTAEDTQYF. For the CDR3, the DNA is TGTGCCAGCAGCCCTGTGTGGGTCCAGACCGCGGAAGATACGCAGTATTTT.

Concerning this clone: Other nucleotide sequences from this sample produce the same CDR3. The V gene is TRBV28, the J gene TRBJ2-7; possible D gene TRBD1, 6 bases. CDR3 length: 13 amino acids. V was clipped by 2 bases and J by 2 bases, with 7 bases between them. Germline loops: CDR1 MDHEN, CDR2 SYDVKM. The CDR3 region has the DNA TGTGCCAGCAGTTTAGGACAGCCCTACGAGCAGTACTTC. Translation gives CASSLGQPYEQYF.

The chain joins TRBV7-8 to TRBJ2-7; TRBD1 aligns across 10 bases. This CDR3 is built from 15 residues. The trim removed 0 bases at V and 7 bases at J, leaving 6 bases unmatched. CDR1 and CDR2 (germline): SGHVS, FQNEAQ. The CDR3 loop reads CASSLATGQGMEQYF. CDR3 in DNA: TGTGCCAGCAGCTTAGCTACGGGACAGGGGATGGAGCAGTACTTC.

CDR3 sequence reads: CASSLSGRTYNEQFF. The DNA of the CDR3 is TGTGCCAGCAGCTTGAGCGGGAGGACCTACAATGAGCAGTTCTTC. The chain uses TRBV5-6 and TRBJ2-1; TRBD2 agrees at 9 bases. Germline assignment: CDR1 SGHDT and CDR2 YYEEEE. After removal of 1 base from V and 2 bases from J, the junction contained 1 base not matched to a gene. The CDR3 spans 15 residues.

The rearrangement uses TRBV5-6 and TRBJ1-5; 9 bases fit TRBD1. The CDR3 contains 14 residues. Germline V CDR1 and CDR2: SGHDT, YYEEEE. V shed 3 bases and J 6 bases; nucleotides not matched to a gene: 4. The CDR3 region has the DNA TGTGCCAGCAGCTCAGGACAGGGGACTCAGCCCCAGCATTTT. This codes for CASSSGQGTQPQHF.

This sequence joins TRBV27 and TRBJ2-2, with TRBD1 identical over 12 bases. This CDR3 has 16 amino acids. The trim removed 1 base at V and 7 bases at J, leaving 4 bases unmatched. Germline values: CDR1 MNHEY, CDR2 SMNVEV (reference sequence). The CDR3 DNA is TGTGCCAGCAGTTTATTGGGGACAGGGGGCGTCGGGGAGCTGTTTTTT. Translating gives CASSLLGTGGVGELFF.

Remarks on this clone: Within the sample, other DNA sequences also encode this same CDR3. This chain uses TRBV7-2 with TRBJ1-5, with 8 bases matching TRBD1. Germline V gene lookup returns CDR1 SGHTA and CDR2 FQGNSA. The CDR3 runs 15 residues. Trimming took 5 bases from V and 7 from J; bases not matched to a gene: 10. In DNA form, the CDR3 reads TGTGCCAGCAGCCTAGACAGGGGTTCGGGGCAGCCCCAGCATTTT. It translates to CASSLDRGSGQPQHF.

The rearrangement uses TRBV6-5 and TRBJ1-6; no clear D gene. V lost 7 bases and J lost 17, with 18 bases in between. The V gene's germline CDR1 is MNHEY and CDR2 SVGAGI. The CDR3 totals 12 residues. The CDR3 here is CASMVWAGEFHF. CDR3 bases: TGTGCCAGCATGGTCTGGGCTGGCGAGTTCCACTTT.

CDR3 bases: TGTGCCAGCAGTCTAACGACAAGGGGGACAGATACGCAGTATTTT. Protein sequence: CASSLTTRGTDTQYF. The V and J genes are TRBV28 and TRBJ2-3, with TRBD1 as a possible D gene (6 bases). The CDR3 has 15 amino acids. Per germline, CDR1 MDHEN and CDR2 SYDVKM. With 5 bases removed from V and 3 bases from J, the gap between germline ends came to 15 bases.

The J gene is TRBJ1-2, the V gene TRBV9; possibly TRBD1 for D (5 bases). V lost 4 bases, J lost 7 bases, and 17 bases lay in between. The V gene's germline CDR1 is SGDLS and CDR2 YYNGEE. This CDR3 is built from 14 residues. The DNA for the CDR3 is TGTGCCAGCAGCCCAGAGGAGGGGTTGCTTGGCTACACCTTC. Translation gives CASSPEEGLLGYTF. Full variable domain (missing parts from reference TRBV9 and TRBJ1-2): DSGVTQTPKHLITATGQRVTLRCSPRSGDLSVYWYQQSLDQGLQFLIQYYNGEERAKGNILERFSAQQFPDLHSELNLSSLELGDSALYFCASSPEEGLLGYTFGSGTRLTVV.

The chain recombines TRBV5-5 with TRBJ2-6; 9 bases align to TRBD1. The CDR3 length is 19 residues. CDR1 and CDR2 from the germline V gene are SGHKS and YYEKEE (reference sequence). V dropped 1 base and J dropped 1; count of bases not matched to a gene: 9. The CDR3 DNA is TGTGCCAGCAGCTTGTACGGGGACAGGGTAACTTCTGGGGCCAACGTCCTGACTTTC. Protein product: CASSLYGDRVTSGANVLTF.

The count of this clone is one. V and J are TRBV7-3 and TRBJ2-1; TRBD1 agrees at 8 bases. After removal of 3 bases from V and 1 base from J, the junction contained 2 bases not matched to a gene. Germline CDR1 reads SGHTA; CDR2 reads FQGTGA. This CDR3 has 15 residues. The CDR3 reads CASSFTGGSYNEQFF. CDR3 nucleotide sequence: TGTGCCAGCAGCTTCACAGGGGGGTCCTACAATGAGCAGTTCTTC. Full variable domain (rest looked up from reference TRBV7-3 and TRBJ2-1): GAGVSQTPSNKVTEKGKYVELRCDPISGHTALYWYRQSLGQGPEFLIYFQGTGAADDSGLPNDRFFAVRPEGSVSTLKIQRTERGDSAVYLCASSFTGGSYNEQFFGPGTRLTVL.

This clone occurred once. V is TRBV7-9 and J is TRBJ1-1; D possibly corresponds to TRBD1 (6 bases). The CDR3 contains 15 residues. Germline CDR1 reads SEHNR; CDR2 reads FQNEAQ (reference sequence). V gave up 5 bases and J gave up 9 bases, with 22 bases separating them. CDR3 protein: CASSKDPAGAEKAFF. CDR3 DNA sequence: TGTGCCAGCAGCAAAGACCCCGCAGGGGCGGAGAAAGCTTTCTTT.

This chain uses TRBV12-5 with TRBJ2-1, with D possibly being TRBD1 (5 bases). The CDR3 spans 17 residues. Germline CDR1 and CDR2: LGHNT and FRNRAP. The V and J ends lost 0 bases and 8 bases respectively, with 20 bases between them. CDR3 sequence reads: CASGLVKGGQGKDEQFF. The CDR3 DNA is TGTGCTAGTGGTTTGGTAAAAGGTGGTCAGGGAAAGGATGAGCAGTTCTTC.

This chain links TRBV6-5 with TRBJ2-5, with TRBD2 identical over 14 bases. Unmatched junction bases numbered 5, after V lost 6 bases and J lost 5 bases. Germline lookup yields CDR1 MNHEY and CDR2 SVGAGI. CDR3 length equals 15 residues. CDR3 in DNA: TGTGCCAGCAGCCGGACTAGCGGGAGGTGGGAGACCCAGTACTTC. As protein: CASSRTSGRWETQYF.

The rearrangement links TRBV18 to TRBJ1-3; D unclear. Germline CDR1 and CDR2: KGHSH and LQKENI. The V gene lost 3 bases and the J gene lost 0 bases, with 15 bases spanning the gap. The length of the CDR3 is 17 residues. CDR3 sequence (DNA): TGTGCCAGCTCACCCATCCCGGGAGCCCCCTCTGGAAACACCATATATTTT. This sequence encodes CASSPIPGAPSGNTIYF. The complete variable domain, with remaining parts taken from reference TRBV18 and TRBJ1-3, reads NAGVMQNPRHLVRRRGQEARLRCSPMKGHSHVYWYRQLPEEGLKFMVYLQKENIIDESGMPKERFSAEFPKEGPSILRIQQVVRGDSAAYFCASSPIPGAPSGNTIYFGEGSWLTVV.

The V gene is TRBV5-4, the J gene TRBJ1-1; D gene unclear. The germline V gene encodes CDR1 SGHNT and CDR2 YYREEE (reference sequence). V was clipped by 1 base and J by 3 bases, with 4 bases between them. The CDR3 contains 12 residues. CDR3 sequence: CASSLPYTEAFF. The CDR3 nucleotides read TGTGCCAGCAGCTTGCCGTACACTGAAGCTTTCTTT.

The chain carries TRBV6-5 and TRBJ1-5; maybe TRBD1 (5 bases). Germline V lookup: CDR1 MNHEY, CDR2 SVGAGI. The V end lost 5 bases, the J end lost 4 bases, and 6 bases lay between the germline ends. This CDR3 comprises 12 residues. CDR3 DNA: TGTGCCAGCAGTCAGGGTAATCAGCCCCAGCATTTT. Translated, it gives CASSQGNQPQHF.

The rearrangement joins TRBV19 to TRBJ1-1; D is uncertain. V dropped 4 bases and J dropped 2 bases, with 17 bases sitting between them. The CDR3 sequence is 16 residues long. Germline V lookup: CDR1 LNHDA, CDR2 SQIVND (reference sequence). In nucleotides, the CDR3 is TGTGCCAGTAGTAGAGAGCGTTTAGGGAGCAACACTGAAGCTTTCTTT. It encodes CASSRERLGSNTEAFF.

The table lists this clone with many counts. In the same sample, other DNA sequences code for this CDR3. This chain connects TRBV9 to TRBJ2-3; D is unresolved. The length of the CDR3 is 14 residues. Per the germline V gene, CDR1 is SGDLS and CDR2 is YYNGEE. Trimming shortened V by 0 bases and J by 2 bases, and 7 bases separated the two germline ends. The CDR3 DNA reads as TGTGCCAGCAGCGTAGACGGTTCCACAGATACGCAGTATTTT. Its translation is CASSVDGSTDTQYF.

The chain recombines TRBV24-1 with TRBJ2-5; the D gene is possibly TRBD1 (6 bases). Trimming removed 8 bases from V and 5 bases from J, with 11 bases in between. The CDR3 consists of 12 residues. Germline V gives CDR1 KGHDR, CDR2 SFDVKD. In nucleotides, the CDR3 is TGTGCCACCACGGGAAGGGGGGAGACCCAGTACTTC. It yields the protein CATTGRGETQYF.

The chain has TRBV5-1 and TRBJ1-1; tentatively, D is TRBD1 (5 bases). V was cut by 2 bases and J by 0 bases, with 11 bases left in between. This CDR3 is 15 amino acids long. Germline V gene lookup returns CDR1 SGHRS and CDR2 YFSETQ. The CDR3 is CASSFGAGLNTEAFF. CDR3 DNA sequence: TGCGCCAGCAGCTTTGGGGCCGGACTGAACACTGAAGCTTTCTTT.

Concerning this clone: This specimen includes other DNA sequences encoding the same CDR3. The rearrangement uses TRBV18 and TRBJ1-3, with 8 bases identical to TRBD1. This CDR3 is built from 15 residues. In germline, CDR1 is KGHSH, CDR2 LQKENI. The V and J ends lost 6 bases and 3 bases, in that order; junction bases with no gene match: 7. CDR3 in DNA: TGTGCCAGCTCTCCGCCAGGGGGCAGTGGAAACACCATATATTTT. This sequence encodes CASSPPGGSGNTIYF.